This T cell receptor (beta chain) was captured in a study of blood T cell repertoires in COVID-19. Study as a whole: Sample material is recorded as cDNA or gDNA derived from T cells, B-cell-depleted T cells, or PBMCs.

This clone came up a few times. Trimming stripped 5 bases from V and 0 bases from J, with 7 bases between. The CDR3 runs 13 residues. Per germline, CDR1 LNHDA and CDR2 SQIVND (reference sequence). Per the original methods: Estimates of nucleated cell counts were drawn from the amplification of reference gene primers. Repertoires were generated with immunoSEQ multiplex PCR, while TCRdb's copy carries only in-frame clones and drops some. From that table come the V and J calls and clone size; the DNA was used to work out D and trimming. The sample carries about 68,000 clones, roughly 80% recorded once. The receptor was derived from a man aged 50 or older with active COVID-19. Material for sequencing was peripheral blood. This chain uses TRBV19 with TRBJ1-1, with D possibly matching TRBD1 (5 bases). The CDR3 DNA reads TGTGCCAGTAGTCCCAGGGTGAACACTGAAGCTTTCTTT. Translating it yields CASSPRVNTEAFF.